A single sample gave rise to the 22 T cell receptor beta chains below, sequenced in a study of blood T cell repertoires in COVID-19. Method: immunoSEQ multiplex PCR; TCRdb's copy keeps in-frame clones and lacks some. The sample records 200,000 to 250,000 clones, 75% to 85% being singletons. Sequencing was performed on peripheral blood. The receptor set was obtained from a woman in her twenties or thirties with COVID-19, enrolled during active disease.

This clone has more than one count but fewer than ten. The chain joins TRBV7-2 to TRBJ2-2; 12 bases match TRBD2. This CDR3 contains 17 residues. V lost 5 bases and J lost 6; bases outside the gene matches: 10. The germline V gene encodes CDR1 SGHTA and CDR2 FQGNSA. The CDR3 spells CASSTARLAGVSGELFF. Written as DNA, the CDR3 is TGTGCCAGCAGCACCGCCAGACTAGCGGGAGTATCCGGGGAGCTGTTTTTT.

The rearrangement uses TRBV19 and TRBJ1-4, with D hard to call. Per germline, CDR1 LNHDA and CDR2 SQIVND (reference sequence). This CDR3 contains 13 residues. Trimming cost V 7 bases and J 5 bases, with 11 bases left between them. CDR3 loop: CASKRRLNEKLFF. The CDR3 bases are TGTGCCAGTAAGCGACGGCTAAATGAAAAACTGTTTTTT.

This clone occurred once. This chain uses TRBV4-1 with TRBJ1-1; 9 nucleotides line up with TRBD1. Looked up from germline, CDR1 is MGHRA and CDR2 is YSYEKL. The ends lost 4 bases at V and 0 bases at J; junction bases unmatched: 9. The CDR3 is 17 residues long. This CDR3 is CASSLQRQGGMNTEAFF. As DNA, the CDR3 is TGCGCCAGCAGCCTACAAAGACAGGGGGGTATGAACACTGAAGCTTTCTTT.

The rearrangement links TRBV11-2 to TRBJ1-2; a weak D match, TRBD1 (5 bases). The CDR3 loop spans 14 amino acids. Germline V lookup: CDR1 SGHAT, CDR2 FQNNGV. The V and J ends lost 1 base and 4 bases respectively, with 10 bases between them. This CDR3 is CASSLVGQGYGYTF. The CDR3 DNA reads as TGTGCCAGCAGCTTAGTTGGCCAGGGCTATGGCTACACCTTC.

The chain is built from TRBV5-1 and TRBJ2-7; 11 positions agree with TRBD1. In germline, CDR1 is SGHRS, CDR2 YFSETQ. Trimming cost V 4 bases and J 3 bases; bases outside gene matches: 9. The CDR3 covers 16 residues. The CDR3 region is CASSQNAGQGVYEQYF. The CDR3 DNA reads TGCGCCAGCAGCCAAAACGCGGGACAGGGGGTCTACGAGCAGTACTTC.

The V and J genes are TRBV30 and TRBJ1-6, with D perhaps TRBD1 (6 bases). Per germline, CDR1 GTSNPN and CDR2 SVGIG (reference sequence). The CDR3 consists of 13 residues. Trimming cost V 0 bases and J 10 bases, with 10 bases left between them. The CDR3 DNA reads as TGTGCCTGGAGTGTACAGGGTGAATCACCCCTCCACTTT. It codes for CAWSVQGESPLHF.

The chain links TRBV18 to TRBJ1-5; TRBD1 might be the D (6 bases). The CDR3 contains 14 residues. CDR1 and CDR2 (germline): KGHSH, LQKENI. Trimming shortened V by 4 bases and J by 9 bases, and 16 bases separated the two germline ends. CDR3: CASSQQGDERPQHF. The CDR3 DNA reads as TGTGCCAGCTCACAACAGGGTGACGAACGGCCCCAGCATTTT.

This clone came up once. CDR3: CASSEGSGFSEAFF. The DNA for the CDR3 is TGCGCCAGCAGTGAAGGCTCGGGTTTTTCTGAAGCTTTCTTT. The chain couples TRBV10-2 to TRBJ1-1; D not resolved. From germline, CDR1 is WSHSY and CDR2 SAAADI. There are 14 residues in the CDR3. V lost 3 bases and J lost 6, with 14 bases in between.

This chain joins TRBV7-9 and TRBJ2-7; D may be TRBD1 (5 bases). The germline V gene has CDR1 SEHNR and CDR2 FQNEAQ (reference sequence). Trimming cost V 4 bases and J 11 bases, with 21 bases left between them. The CDR3 is made up of 14 amino acids. CDR3 region: CASSSSAAQGSEYF. The CDR3 DNA sequence: TGTGCCAGCAGCTCATCTGCTGCGCAGGGATCCGAGTACTTC.

The chain recombines TRBV2 with TRBJ2-3; the match to TRBD2 covers 10 bases. J was trimmed by 4 bases and V by 2 bases; bases with no gene match: 0. Germline V gene lookup returns CDR1 SNHLY and CDR2 FYNNEI. The CDR3 contains 14 residues. The CDR3 region has the DNA TGTGCCAGCAGTGAACTAGCGGGAGCAGATACGCAGTATTTT. Its protein is CASSELAGADTQYF.

The chain combines TRBV14 with TRBJ1-1, with D possibly TRBD1 on 5 matching bases. V lost 3 bases to trimming and J lost 4 bases, with 9 bases between them. The CDR3 is made up of 13 amino acids. From germline, CDR1 is SGHDN and CDR2 FVKESK. CDR3 in DNA: TGTGCCAGCAGCCAGTTCGGGGGCACTGAAGCTTTCTTT. Translating it yields CASSQFGGTEAFF.

The chain combines TRBV9 with TRBJ1-5; D is unresolved. CDR3 size: 13 residues. V was pared by 4 bases and J by 3 bases, with 8 bases between. The germline V gene encodes CDR1 SGDLS and CDR2 YYNGEE. The CDR3 sequence: CASSRGINQPQHF. DNA for the CDR3: TGTGCCAGCAGCCGGGGAATCAATCAGCCCCAGCATTTT. Drawing the rest from reference TRBV9 and TRBJ1-5, the complete variable domain is DSGVTQTPKHLITATGQRVTLRCSPRSGDLSVYWYQQSLDQGLQFLIQYYNGEERAKGNILERFSAQQFPDLHSELNLSSLELGDSALYFCASSRGINQPQHFGDGTRLSIL.

This clone came up once. This chain uses TRBV9 with TRBJ1-1; no reliable D call. Germline V gene lookup returns CDR1 SGDLS and CDR2 YYNGEE. The CDR3 spans 14 residues. V was cut by 0 bases and J by 1 base, with 7 bases left in between. The CDR3 here is CASSVGAGNTEAFF. The CDR3 bases are TGTGCCAGCAGCGTAGGAGCTGGGAACACTGAAGCTTTCTTT.

The J gene is TRBJ2-5, the V gene TRBV7-9; 12 positions agree with TRBD2. The junction had 0 bases not matched to a gene; V was cut back by 1 base and J by 3 bases. The germline V gene encodes CDR1 SEHNR and CDR2 FQNEAQ (reference sequence). The CDR3 is 15 amino acids. The CDR3 DNA reads as TGTGCCAGCAGCTTAGGACTAGCGGGGGAAGAGACCCAGTACTTC. The encoded protein is CASSLGLAGEETQYF.

The chain has TRBV28 and TRBJ1-5, with D possibly being TRBD1 (6 bases). Per germline, CDR1 MDHEN and CDR2 SYDVKM. V shed 0 bases and J shed 2 bases, with 11 bases lying between them. The CDR3 extends over 16 amino acids. This chain's CDR3 is CASSLWVAGGNQPQHF. The DNA for the CDR3 is TGTGCCAGCAGTTTATGGGTGGCAGGGGGCAATCAGCCCCAGCATTTT. Variable domain in full (rest from reference TRBV28 and TRBJ1-5): DVKVTQSSRYLVKRTGEKVFLECVQDMDHENMFWYRQDPGLGLRLIYFSYDVKMKEKGDIPEGYSVSREKKERFSLILESASTNQTSMYLCASSLWVAGGNQPQHFGDGTRLSIL.

This clone has more than one count but fewer than ten. V usage is TRBV5-1 and J usage is TRBJ2-3, with 10 nucleotides matching TRBD2. Germline CDR1 SGHRS, CDR2 YFSETQ. There are 16 residues in the CDR3. V was pared by 4 bases and J by 3 bases, with 8 bases of the junction left unmatched. As DNA, the CDR3 is TGCGCCAGCAGCCGAGAATTTAGCGGGGGGACAGATACGCAGTATTTT. Translating it yields CASSREFSGGTDTQYF.

V and J are TRBV6-6 and TRBJ1-5; D is uncertain. The CDR3 covers 13 residues. Per the germline V gene, CDR1 is MNHNY and CDR2 is SVGAGI (reference sequence). V lost 7 bases and J 2 bases, leaving 9 bases between the germline ends. CDR3 in amino acids: CASNMYGNQPQHF. For the CDR3, the DNA is TGTGCCAGCAATATGTATGGCAATCAGCCCCAGCATTTT.

For the CDR3, the DNA is TGTGCCATCAGTCCGACAGAAAATAATTCACCCCTCCACTTT. Amino acids: CAISPTENNSPLHF. The V gene is TRBV10-3, the J gene TRBJ1-6; TRBD1 is a possible D gene (5 bases). V lost 5 bases, J lost 5 bases, and 10 bases lay in between. This CDR3 has 14 residues. The germline gives CDR1 ENHRY, CDR2 SYGVKD.

The rearrangement joins TRBV11-3 to TRBJ2-1, with TRBD1 identical over 7 bases. The CDR3 runs 15 residues. Germline loops: CDR1 SGHNT, CDR2 YENEEA. The trim removed 1 base at V and 4 bases at J, leaving 4 bases unmatched. The CDR3: CASSLGGTAYNEQFF. The CDR3 nucleotides read TGTGCCAGCAGCTTAGGAGGGACAGCGTACAATGAGCAGTTCTTC.

The genes are TRBV5-1 and TRBJ2-3; 10 bases line up with TRBD2. V gave up 4 bases and J gave up 4 bases; unmatched junction bases: 3. This CDR3 has 14 amino acids. CDR1 is SGHRS and CDR2 is YFSETQ in the germline V gene. The DNA of the CDR3 is TGCGCCAGCAGCGCCGGGACTAGCGCAGATACGCAGTATTTT. It codes for CASSAGTSADTQYF.

The V gene is TRBV19, the J gene TRBJ2-2; 10 bases fit TRBD2. Germline trimming cut 7 bases from V and 7 bases from J; bases unmatched to any gene: 9. Germline V gene data show CDR1 as LNHDA and CDR2 as SQIVND (reference sequence). The CDR3 spans 15 residues. DNA for the CDR3: TGTGCCAGTACCCCTAGCGGGAGTGTTCACGGGGAGCTGTTTTTT. It codes for CASTPSGSVHGELFF.

Only a few counts were recorded for this clone. J is TRBJ1-6 and V is TRBV7-9; D not resolved. CDR1 is SEHNR and CDR2 is FQNEAQ in the germline V gene (reference sequence). The V gene lost 2 bases and the J gene lost 6 bases, with 8 bases spanning the gap. The CDR3 is made up of 14 amino acids. The CDR3 DNA follows: TGTGCCAGCAGCTTACCACAGCCTAATTCACCCCTCCACTTT. It specifies CASSLPQPNSPLHF.